This TCR beta chain was identified in a study of T cell responses to AZD1222 COVID-19 vaccine. Study results and caveats: Donors were mostly white British, more females; clonal diversity possibly underestimated.

Worth noting for this clone: The target antigen is unknown.

Measured with immunoSEQ multiplex PCR; TCRdb has only the in-frame clones, and not every one. The sample yields about 86,000 clones, around 89% seen once. V shed 4 bases and J shed 6 bases, with 9 bases lying between them. The CDR3 length is 12 residues. CDR1 and CDR2 from the germline V gene are SGHRS and YFSETQ. The clonotype was recovered from an adult who received the AZD1222 COVID-19 vaccine. The material sequenced was peripheral blood, taken 28 days after the second AZD1222 dose. This rearrangement joins TRBV5-1 to TRBJ2-3; perhaps TRBD2 as D (5 bases). CDR3 nucleotide sequence: TGCGCCAGCAGCCGGGGTGGGGATACGCAGTATTTT. Protein product: CASSRGGDTQYF.